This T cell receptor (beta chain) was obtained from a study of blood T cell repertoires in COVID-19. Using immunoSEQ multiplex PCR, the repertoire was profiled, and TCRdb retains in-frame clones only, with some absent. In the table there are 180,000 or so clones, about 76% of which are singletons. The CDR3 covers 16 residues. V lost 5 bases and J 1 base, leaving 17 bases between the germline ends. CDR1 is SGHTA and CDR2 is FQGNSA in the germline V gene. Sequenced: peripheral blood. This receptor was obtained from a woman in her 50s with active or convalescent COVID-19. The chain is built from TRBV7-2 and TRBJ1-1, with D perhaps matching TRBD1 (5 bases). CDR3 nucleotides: TGTGCCAGCAGCCCCAGGGCGATCGGGGGGAACACTGAAGCTTTCTTT. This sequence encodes CASSPRAIGGNTEAFF.